This TCR beta chain is from a study of PD-1 blockade in classical Hodgkin lymphoma. In the study overall: Intravenous delivery of nivolumab at 3 mg/kg to patients occurred every 2 weeks.

Trimming left V 0 bases short and J 4 bases short, with 13 bases between. Germline-derived CDR1 and CDR2 are SGHRS and YFSETQ. This CDR3 comprises 15 residues. Findings and caveats of the study: Complete responders possessed baseline diversity comparable to newly diagnosed patients. Newly diagnosed patients had baseline TCR diversity that was reportedly lower than that of healthy donors.

With respect to this clone: Its antigen is currently unknown.

Every one of the patients relapsed after autologous stem cell transplantation (brentuximab vedotin exposure was variable). Patients showed best responses of complete response, partial response or progressive disease. TCRdb's copy holds only in-frame clones and misses some; the assay was immunoSEQ multiplex PCR. The data show around 8,000 clones, around 80% seen once. The sequence was obtained from a human donor with classical Hodgkin lymphoma. The V gene is TRBV5-1, the J gene TRBJ2-5, with D possibly TRBD1 on 5 matching bases. The sample here was peripheral blood mononuclear cells (PBMCs), taken at baseline. The CDR3: CASSLDGVGAETQYF. CDR3 sequence (DNA): TGCGCCAGCAGCTTGGACGGTGTAGGGGCAGAGACCCAGTACTTC.